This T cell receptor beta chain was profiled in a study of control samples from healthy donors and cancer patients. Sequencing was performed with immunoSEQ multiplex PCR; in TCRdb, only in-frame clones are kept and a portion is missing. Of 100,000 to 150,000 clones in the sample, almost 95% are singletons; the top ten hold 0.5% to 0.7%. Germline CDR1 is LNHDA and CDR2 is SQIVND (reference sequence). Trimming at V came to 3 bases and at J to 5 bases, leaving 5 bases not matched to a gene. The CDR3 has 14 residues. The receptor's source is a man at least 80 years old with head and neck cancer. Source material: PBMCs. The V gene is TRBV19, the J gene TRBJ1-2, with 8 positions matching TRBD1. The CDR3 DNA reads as TGTGCCAGTAGTATTCCCCAGGGGGCTTATGGCTACACCTTC. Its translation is CASSIPQGAYGYTF.